A single sample gave rise to the 9 T cell receptor beta chains below, sequenced in a study of T cell responses to AZD1222 COVID-19 vaccine. The repertoire was sequenced with immunoSEQ multiplex PCR; TCRdb's copy has only in-frame clones and lacks some. The sample lists approximately 100,000 clones, around 87% occurring once. The sample in question was peripheral blood, obtained 28 days after the second AZD1222 dose. The receptor set was obtained from an adult who received the AZD1222 COVID-19 vaccine.

This clone was counted a few times. The chain links TRBV2 to TRBJ2-7; D call uncertain. The V end lost 2 bases, the J end lost 4 bases, and 9 bases lay between the germline ends. The germline V gene has CDR1 SNHLY and CDR2 FYNNEI. The CDR3 consists of 13 residues. The CDR3 DNA sequence: TGTGCCAGCAGTGAATCGCGGATATACGAGCAGTACTTC. Translated, it gives CASSESRIYEQYF.

A single count supports this clone. CDR3: CASSMTGNEQYF. The CDR3 DNA is TGTGCCAGCAGCATGACAGGGAACGAGCAGTACTTC. The rearrangement links TRBV5-6 to TRBJ2-7; TRBD1 aligns across 7 bases. Germline V gene lookup returns CDR1 SGHDT and CDR2 YYEEEE. This CDR3 has 12 residues. The V and J ends lost 4 bases and 5 bases, in that order; junction bases with no gene match: 3. Together with reference TRBV5-6 and TRBJ2-7, the CDR3 gives the full variable domain: DAGVTQSPTHLIKTRGQQVTLRCSPKSGHDTVSWYQQALGQGPQFIFQYYEEEERQRGNFPDRFSGHQFPNYSSELNVNALLLGDSALYLCASSMTGNEQYFGPGTRLTVT.

The chain links TRBV2 to TRBJ2-3, with 9 bases identical to TRBD1. CDR3 size: 16 residues. In germline, CDR1 is SNHLY, CDR2 FYNNEI. The ends lost 5 bases at V and 4 bases at J; junction bases unmatched: 10. The CDR3 region has the DNA TGTGCCAGCAGTTTTCCCGGGACAGGGCTTTCAGATACGCAGTATTTT. This translates into CASSFPGTGLSDTQYF.

The V and J genes are TRBV9 and TRBJ1-4, with a weak D call TRBD1 (5 bases). V shed 4 bases and J shed 10 bases, with 26 bases lying between them. Per the germline V gene, CDR1 is SGDLS and CDR2 is YYNGEE. The CDR3 has 17 residues. This CDR3 is CASSPRDQTPVVGKLFF. CDR3 DNA sequence: TGTGCCAGCAGCCCACGGGACCAGACGCCCGTCGTGGGAAAACTGTTTTTT.

In its sample, this clone was seen a few times. The chain has TRBV7-9 and TRBJ1-1, with 9 bases identical to TRBD1. Germline loops: CDR1 SEHNR, CDR2 FQNEAQ (reference sequence). CDR3 length equals 17 residues. Unmatched junction bases numbered 16, after V lost 3 bases and J lost 8 bases. In nucleotides, the CDR3 is TGTGCCAGCAGCTTCCGACACAGGGGGCGCGGTCGGAACGAAGCTTTCTTT. Translation gives CASSFRHRGRGRNEAFF.

The rearrangement links TRBV30 to TRBJ2-2, with D perhaps given as TRBD1 or TRBD2 (5 bases each). Trimming removed 7 bases at V and 5 bases at J, with 41 bases between. This CDR3 comprises 22 residues. CDR1 is GTSNPN and CDR2 is SVGIG in the germline V gene (reference sequence). DNA for the CDR3: TGTGCCTTCCGGGACCGCCGTTTTCGAGGTCCCCCTTGGGAGATGGTGACCGGGGAGCTGTTTTTT. Translated: CAFRDRRFRGPPWEMVTGELFF.

The chain links TRBV11-3 to TRBJ1-1; no clear D. Trimming took off 5 bases at V and 1 base at J, with 11 bases between the two ends. CDR3 length equals 14 residues. CDR1 SGHNT and CDR2 YENEEA come from the germline V gene. The CDR3 sequence: CASSPGRRNTEAFF. In DNA, the CDR3 is TGTGCCAGCAGCCCCGGACGGAGGAACACTGAAGCTTTCTTT.

CDR3 amino acids: CASSSFGGSYEQYF. The CDR3 DNA reads as TGTGCCAGCAGTTCTTTCGGGGGTTCCTACGAGCAGTACTTC. The chain couples TRBV6-5 to TRBJ2-7, with D perhaps matching TRBD2 (6 bases). Germline V lookup: CDR1 MNHEY, CDR2 SVGAGI. The V end lost 4 bases, the J end lost 1 base, and 11 bases lay between the germline ends. The CDR3 extends over 14 amino acids.

V is TRBV19 and J is TRBJ2-2, with TRBD2 matching over 14 bases. The CDR3 spans 18 residues. With 5 bases clipped from V and 4 bases from J, the junction kept 9 bases outside the gene matches. CDR1 and CDR2 (germline): LNHDA, SQIVND (reference sequence). This chain's CDR3 is CASSSPGLAGAGTGELFF. The CDR3 DNA sequence: TGTGCCAGTAGTTCCCCGGGACTAGCGGGGGCGGGCACCGGGGAGCTGTTTTTT.